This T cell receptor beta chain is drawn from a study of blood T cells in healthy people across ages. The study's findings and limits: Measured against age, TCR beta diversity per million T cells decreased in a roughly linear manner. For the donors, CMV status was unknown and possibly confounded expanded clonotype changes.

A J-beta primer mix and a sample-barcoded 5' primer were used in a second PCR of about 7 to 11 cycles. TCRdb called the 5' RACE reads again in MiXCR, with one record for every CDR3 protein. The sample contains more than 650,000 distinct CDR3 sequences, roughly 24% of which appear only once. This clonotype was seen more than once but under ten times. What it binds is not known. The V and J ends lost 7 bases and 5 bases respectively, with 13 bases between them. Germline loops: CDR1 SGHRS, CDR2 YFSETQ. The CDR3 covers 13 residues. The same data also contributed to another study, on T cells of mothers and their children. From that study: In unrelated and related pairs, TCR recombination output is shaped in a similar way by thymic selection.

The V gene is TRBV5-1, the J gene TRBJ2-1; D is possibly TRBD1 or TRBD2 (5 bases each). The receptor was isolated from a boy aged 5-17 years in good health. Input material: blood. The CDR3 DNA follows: TGCGCCAGCGGAAGGGACCGACACAATGAGCAGTTCTTC. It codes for CASGRDRHNEQFF.